This is a list of T cell receptor beta chains from one sample in a study of T cells in Graves' hyperthyroidism and ophthalmopathy. TCRdb analysed the multiplex PCR reads with MiXCR anew, one entry per CDR3 protein. Among roughly 280,000 distinct CDR3 sequences listed, about a sixth were seen once. The specimen was blood. The receptors come from a woman aged 60-70 years with Graves' ophthalmopathy. Both conserved end residues are trimmed from each CDR3.

V gene	J gene	CDR3 protein
TRBV10-1	TRBJ1-1	ASSGGTVNTEAF
TRBV24-1	TRBJ2-1	ATSDPSGGSYNEQF
TRBV20-1	TRBJ1-2	SARDPDLYGYT
TRBV3-1	TRBJ2-1	ASSQSAGEFGEQF
TRBV19	TRBJ2-7	ASRFSWSYEQY
TRBV2	TRBJ2-6	ASKASGANVLT
TRBV6-1	TRBJ2-2	ASSSTGTGGYTGELF
TRBV20-1	TRBJ1-3	SARPRNSGNTIY
TRBV27	TRBJ1-6	ASRPRDRVSSPLH
TRBV12-3/TRBV12-4	TRBJ2-3	AILMLSTDTQY
TRBV18	TRBJ2-3	ASSPQSTDTQY
TRBV7-9	TRBJ2-7	ASRPTGKGEQY
TRBV5-1	TRBJ2-1	ASLSGNYEQF
TRBV7-2	TRBJ2-3	ASSSNWGDTQY
TRBV20-1	TRBJ2-5	SATPGLQETQY
TRBV4-3	TRBJ2-3	ASSQDMRASGANTDTQY
TRBV6-2/TRBV6-3	TRBJ1-5	ASSYWVGNQPQH
TRBV5-1	TRBJ2-1	ASMTGVTYNEQF
TRBV24-1	TRBJ2-7	ATSDSRWTASYEQY
TRBV2	TRBJ1-6	ASRDRDRVDSPLH
TRBV2	TRBJ2-5	ASTRDVQETQY
TRBV7-2	TRBJ2-7	ASSLAPPWTSGGPTYEQY
TRBV3-1	TRBJ2-7	ASSHGQLYEQY
TRBV4-2	TRBJ2-7	ASSHAGTGLTYEQY
TRBV4-3	TRBJ1-2	ASSQDQEWPNYGYT
TRBV9	TRBJ2-3	ASSVAVTDRPGTDTQY
TRBV30	TRBJ2-7	ACEWVQGSYEQY
TRBV5-4	TRBJ2-3	ASSLRPTTDTQY
TRBV18	TRBJ2-5	ASSLGTKETQY
TRBV11-2	TRBJ2-7	ASTPTSQGTYEQY
TRBV7-2	TRBJ1-1	ASRPTGTGFMNTEAF
TRBV5-1	TRBJ2-3	ASSFSGRFTDTQY
TRBV27	TRBJ2-6	ASSLLGSGANVLT
TRBV5-1	TRBJ2-5	ASSYGLAGGWETQY
TRBV20-1	TRBJ2-7	SASSSYEQY